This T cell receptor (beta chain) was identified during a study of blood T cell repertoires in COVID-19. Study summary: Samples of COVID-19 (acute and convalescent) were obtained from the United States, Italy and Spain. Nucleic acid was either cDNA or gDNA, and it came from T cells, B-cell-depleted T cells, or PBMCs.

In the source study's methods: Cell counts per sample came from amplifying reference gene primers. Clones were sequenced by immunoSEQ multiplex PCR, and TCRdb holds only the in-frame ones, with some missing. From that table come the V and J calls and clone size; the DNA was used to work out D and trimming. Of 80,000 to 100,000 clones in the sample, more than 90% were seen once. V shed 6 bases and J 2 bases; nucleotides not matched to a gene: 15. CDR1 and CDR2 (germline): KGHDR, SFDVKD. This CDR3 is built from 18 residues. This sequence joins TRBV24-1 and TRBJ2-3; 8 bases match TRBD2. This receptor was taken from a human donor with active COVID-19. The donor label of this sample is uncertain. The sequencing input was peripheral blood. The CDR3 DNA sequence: TGTGCCACCAGTCATCCGGCGCCCTCGGGGGGGCTCACAGATACGCAGTATTTT. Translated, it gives CATSHPAPSGGLTDTQYF.